One and the same sample provided the 32 T cell receptor beta chains below, sequenced in a study of blood T cell repertoires in COVID-19. Profiling relied on immunoSEQ multiplex PCR, and the TCRdb table lists in-frame clones only, not all of them. The sample records about 130,000 clones, roughly 80% being singletons. The sample was peripheral blood. Receptors originate from a woman aged 25-40 years who had recovered from COVID-19.

About this clone: Germline and junction disagree at one end, which may indicate a read error. The chain is built from TRBV11-2 and TRBJ1-2; D not certain. The CDR3 sequence is 15 residues long. The germline gives CDR1 SGHAT, CDR2 FQNNGV. CDR3 DNA sequence: TGTGCCAGCAGTTTAGACCTCGGAGGCGGTTATGGCTACACCTTC. Its protein is CASSLDLGGGYGYTF.

This chain links TRBV6-5 with TRBJ1-2; TRBD1 matches 8 bases. The V segment lost 6 bases and the J segment 5 bases; nucleotides outside the gene matches: 5. Germline assignment: CDR1 MNHEY and CDR2 SVGAGI. The CDR3 sequence is 13 residues long. The DNA of the CDR3 is TGTGCCAGCAGCAAACAGGGGGGTTATGGCTACACCTTC. Amino acids: CASSKQGGYGYTF.

CDR3 region: CASSSKSSYEQYF. The CDR3 nucleotides read TGTGCCAGCAGTTCCAAGAGCTCCTACGAGCAGTACTTC. The rearrangement links TRBV12-3 or TRBV12-4 to TRBJ2-7; D is unclear. V gave up 4 bases and J gave up 0 bases, with 7 bases separating them. This CDR3 has 13 residues.

This clone has a single count. The rearrangement joins TRBV7-2 to TRBJ2-1, with 14 bases lining up with TRBD2. The CDR3 runs 17 residues. V was clipped by 4 bases and J by 5 bases; unmatched bases: 7. Germline lookup yields CDR1 SGHTA and CDR2 FQGNSA. The DNA for the CDR3 is TGTGCCAGCAGCTCCGGTGGGACTAGCGGGAGTAACAATGAGCAGTTCTTC. This sequence encodes CASSSGGTSGSNNEQFF.

CDR3 amino acids: CASSLISGREDTQYF. In DNA, the CDR3 is TGCGCCAGCAGCTTGATAAGCGGGAGGGAGGATACGCAGTATTTT. J is TRBJ2-3 and V is TRBV5-1; 10 positions agree with TRBD2. CDR1 is SGHRS and CDR2 is YFSETQ in the germline V gene. J was trimmed by 6 bases and V by 1 base; bases with no gene match: 5. There are 15 residues in the CDR3.

This chain joins TRBV3-1 (or the pseudogene TRBV3-2) and TRBJ2-7, with 8 bases lining up with TRBD1. The CDR3 is made up of 16 amino acids. V lost 8 bases and J lost 5; bases outside the gene matches: 17. Germline CDR1 is LGHDT and CDR2 is YNNKEL (reference sequence). Here the CDR3 DNA reads TGTGCCAGCTCTAAAGACAGGACAGGGAAATTCCACGAGCAGTACTTC. It is translated as CASSKDRTGKFHEQYF.

The chain couples TRBV18 to TRBJ1-1, with no clear D. Trimming pared 3 bases from V and 1 base from J, leaving 27 bases between. This CDR3 is 20 amino acids long. Germline CDR1 is KGHSH and CDR2 is LQKENI. The CDR3 coding sequence is TGTGCCAGCTCACCTCTTCGACGATCTCCAATCGGAGAAAAGAACACTGAAGCTTTCTTT. Translating gives CASSPLRRSPIGEKNTEAFF.

This clone was observed a single time. The chain joins TRBV6-5 to TRBJ1-5; D unclear. The CDR3 length is 14 residues. CDR1 MNHEY and CDR2 SVGAGI come from the germline V gene. V was shortened by 4 bases and J by 0 bases, with 7 bases between the two germline ends. This CDR3 reads CASSSSHSNQPQHF. The CDR3 DNA sequence: TGTGCCAGCAGTTCCTCACATAGCAATCAGCCCCAGCATTTT.

The V gene is TRBV28, the J gene TRBJ1-5, with TRBD1 matching 7 bases. CDR1 is MDHEN and CDR2 is SYDVKM in the germline V gene. The CDR3 is 15 amino acids. V was clipped by 2 bases and J by 7 bases; unmatched bases: 8. The CDR3 sequence is CASSLHRGTGQPQHF. DNA of the CDR3: TGTGCCAGCAGTTTACACAGGGGTACAGGACAGCCCCAGCATTTT.

The rearrangement joins TRBV18 to TRBJ2-7; D remains ambiguous. CDR1 KGHSH and CDR2 LQKENI come from the germline V gene. V gave up 1 base and J gave up 6 bases, with 16 bases separating them. The CDR3 consists of 15 residues. This CDR3 reads CASSPRLSREGEQYF. CDR3 in DNA: TGTGCCAGCTCACCACGTCTTAGCCGCGAAGGCGAGCAGTACTTC.

In DNA form, the CDR3 reads TGTGCCAGCACCGGGAAAATGGATACGCAGTATTTT. This gives the protein CASTGKMDTQYF. The chain has TRBV2 and TRBJ2-3; weak D call: TRBD2 (5 bases). The V and J ends lost 7 bases and 6 bases respectively, with 11 bases between them. The CDR3 totals 12 residues. Germline V gene lookup returns CDR1 SNHLY and CDR2 FYNNEI.

The rearrangement links TRBV6-5 to TRBJ1-5, with D possibly TRBD1 on 6 matching bases. CDR3 length: 13 amino acids. Germline CDR1 and CDR2: MNHEY and SVGAGI. The V gene lost 6 bases and the J gene lost 4 bases, with 10 bases spanning the gap. DNA of the CDR3: TGTGCCAGCAGCCTACAGGGTAATCAGCCCCAGCATTTT. Translated: CASSLQGNQPQHF.

The chain links TRBV28 to TRBJ2-5, with D possibly matching TRBD1 (6 bases). The CDR3 covers 15 residues. V lost 2 bases and J lost 4, with 14 bases in between. The V gene's germline CDR1 is MDHEN and CDR2 SYDVKM. CDR3 residues: CASSLRGAGAETQYF. Here the CDR3 DNA reads TGTGCCAGCAGTTTAAGAGGGGCAGGGGCAGAGACCCAGTACTTC.

The chain recombines TRBV18 with TRBJ1-1; 7 nucleotides line up with TRBD1. Per germline, CDR1 KGHSH and CDR2 LQKENI. The V gene end was trimmed by 6 bases and the J gene end by 1 base; junction bases not matched to a gene: 8. The CDR3 sequence is 15 residues long. This CDR3 is CASSHGDSENTEAFF. The CDR3 nucleotides read TGTGCCAGCTCTCATGGGGACAGCGAGAACACTGAAGCTTTCTTT.

This chain links TRBV19 with TRBJ2-1; D may be TRBD2 (5 bases). The CDR3 loop spans 16 amino acids. Deletions cut 4 bases from V and 0 bases from J, with 13 bases between. Germline V gene sequence: CDR1 LNHDA, CDR2 SQIVND (reference sequence). The CDR3 DNA reads TGTGCCAGTAGTAACCCGGGCGGGCACTCCTACAATGAGCAGTTCTTC. It specifies CASSNPGGHSYNEQFF.

The rearrangement uses TRBV7-9 and TRBJ2-1, with D perhaps TRBD2 (6 bases). In germline, CDR1 is SEHNR, CDR2 FQNEAQ (reference sequence). V was cut by 5 bases and J by 4 bases, with 18 bases left in between. CDR3 length: 16 amino acids. In DNA, the CDR3 is TGTGCCAGCAGCCCGGAGGGAGGCTTATGGTACAATGAGCAGTTCTTC. The encoded protein is CASSPEGGLWYNEQFF.

The V gene is TRBV4-1, the J gene TRBJ2-3, with 7 bases that match TRBD1. This CDR3 region has 16 residues. V trimming: 4 bases; J trimming: 0 bases; junction bases outside the gene matches: 7. Germline values: CDR1 MGHRA, CDR2 YSYEKL. CDR3 bases: TGCGCCAGCAGCCGACCTCCGGGACAGAGCACAGATACGCAGTATTTT. The encoded protein is CASSRPPGQSTDTQYF.

This clone was seen a single time. This chain links TRBV5-5 with TRBJ1-2, with D maybe TRBD1 (6 bases). This CDR3 region has 15 residues. The ends were cut back, 0 bases at V and 0 bases at J, with 9 bases in the middle. Per germline, CDR1 SGHKS and CDR2 YYEKEE (reference sequence). CDR3 residues: CASSLGGGSNYGYTF. The CDR3 DNA sequence: TGTGCCAGCAGCTTGGGAGGGGGATCTAACTATGGCTACACCTTC. Drawing the rest from reference TRBV5-5 and TRBJ1-2, the complete variable domain is DAGVTQSPTHLIKTRGQQVTLRCSPISGHKSVSWYQQVLGQGPQFIFQYYEKEERGRGNFPDRFSARQFPNYSSELNVNALLLGDSALYLCASSLGGGSNYGYTFGSGTRLTVV.

The chain employs TRBV30 and TRBJ1-6; D gene unclear. V was shortened by 3 bases and J by 0 bases, with 9 bases between the two germline ends. Germline V gene lookup returns CDR1 GTSNPN and CDR2 SVGIG (reference sequence). The CDR3 covers 15 residues. CDR3 sequence: CAWRLRDSYNSPLHF. The CDR3 bases are TGTGCCTGGAGGTTGAGAGACTCCTATAATTCACCCCTCCACTTT.

V and J are TRBV25-1 and TRBJ2-2, with TRBD1 as a possible D gene (5 bases). This CDR3 comprises 15 residues. The ends were cut back, 0 bases at V and 5 bases at J, with 10 bases in the middle. Germline V CDR1 and CDR2: MGHDK, SYGVNS. CDR3 nucleotides: TGTGCCAGCAGTGAATACAGGGTAGGGACCGGGGAGCTGTTTTTT. Protein sequence: CASSEYRVGTGELFF.

V is TRBV2 and J is TRBJ1-4, with 9 nucleotides matching TRBD1. Trimming at V came to 8 bases and at J to 7 bases, leaving 5 bases not matched to a gene. Germline V gene sequence: CDR1 SNHLY, CDR2 FYNNEI. The CDR3 contains 13 residues. The CDR3 loop is CASAGQGSEKLFF. DNA for the CDR3: TGTGCCAGCGCCGGACAGGGGAGTGAAAAACTGTTTTTT.

The chain joins TRBV2 to TRBJ1-2; the D is unclear. V lost 7 bases, J lost 8 bases, and 20 bases lay in between. The CDR3 consists of 14 residues. Per the germline V gene, CDR1 is SNHLY and CDR2 is FYNNEI. The DNA of the CDR3 is TGTGCCAGCAACCTCCGGATGCCCGAGGGAGGCTACACCTTC. This translates into CASNLRMPEGGYTF.

The chain joins TRBV5-5 to TRBJ1-6; D uncertain. V gave up 2 bases and J gave up 5 bases, with 14 bases separating them. Looked up from germline, CDR1 is SGHKS and CDR2 is YYEKEE (reference sequence). The CDR3 extends over 16 amino acids. Written as DNA, the CDR3 is TGTGCCAGCAGCTTACAGACGACCTTTGATAATTCACCCCTCCACTTT. It specifies CASSLQTTFDNSPLHF.

The CDR3 coding sequence is TGTGCCAGCAGTGAAGCTTACGGGAGGGCCGAGACCCAGTACTTC. Translating it yields CASSEAYGRAETQYF. The chain recombines TRBV25-1 with TRBJ2-5, with 8 bases fitting TRBD2. Germline V gene sequence: CDR1 MGHDK, CDR2 SYGVNS. The length of the CDR3 is 15 residues. V shed 2 bases and J 5 bases; nucleotides not matched to a gene: 7.

The rearrangement uses TRBV27 and TRBJ1-2; TRBD1 matches 10 bases. Looked up from germline, CDR1 is MNHEY and CDR2 is SMNVEV (reference sequence). J was trimmed by 0 bases and V by 4 bases; bases with no gene match: 2. The CDR3 runs to 15 residues. CDR3 residues: CASSSTGGANYGYTF. In DNA, the CDR3 is TGTGCCAGCAGTTCGACAGGGGGCGCTAACTATGGCTACACCTTC.

CDR3 protein: CASSQFRQSSYNSPLHF. The CDR3, as DNA: TGCGCCAGCAGCCAATTCCGACAGAGCTCCTATAATTCACCCCTCCACTTT. The rearrangement uses TRBV4-1 and TRBJ1-6; D is perhaps TRBD1 (5 bases). V lost 2 bases, J lost 0 bases, and 11 bases lay in between. The CDR3 is 17 residues long. CDR1 is MGHRA, CDR2 YSYEKL, per germline.

V gene TRBV5-5 combines with J gene TRBJ1-1; 11 nucleotides line up with TRBD1. The CDR3 length is 14 residues. The germline V gene encodes CDR1 SGHKS and CDR2 YYEKEE (reference sequence). V lost 3 bases and J lost 9; bases outside the gene matches: 7. The CDR3, as DNA: TGTGCCAGCAGCTCAGACTGGACAGGGGGCAAAGCTTTCTTT. This translates into CASSSDWTGGKAFF.

The V call is TRBV12-5, the J call TRBJ1-5; D not resolved. V was trimmed by 3 bases and J by 11 bases, leaving 11 bases between them. The CDR3 has 12 residues. Germline V gene data show CDR1 as LGHNT and CDR2 as FRNRAP. As DNA, the CDR3 is TGTGCTAGTGGTTTTGATGCAGGAACCCAGCATTTT. It yields the protein CASGFDAGTQHF.

The rearrangement uses TRBV6-5 and TRBJ2-7; 7 bases match TRBD1. The CDR3 has 14 amino acids. V lost 6 bases to trimming and J lost 0 bases; unmatched junction nucleotides: 5. CDR1 MNHEY and CDR2 SVGAGI come from the germline V gene. The CDR3 loop reads CASRRGQVSYEQYF. The CDR3 DNA sequence: TGTGCCAGCAGGCGTGGACAGGTCTCCTACGAGCAGTACTTC.

This clone was seen more than once but under ten times. The junction differs from germline at one of its ends, possibly a read error. V usage is TRBV7-7 and J usage is TRBJ2-5, with D perhaps matching TRBD2 (7 bases). This CDR3 has 16 amino acids. Germline V gene lookup returns CDR1 SSHAT and CDR2 FNYEAQ (reference sequence). The CDR3 loop is CASSLEPRGGSGAQYF. The CDR3 DNA follows: TGTGCTAGCAGCTTAGAGCCTCGGGGAGGGTCAGGGGCCCAGTACTTC.

J is TRBJ1-1 and V is TRBV6-6; TRBD1 might be the D (6 bases). Trimming stripped 4 bases from V and 0 bases from J, with 9 bases between. From germline, CDR1 is MNHNY and CDR2 SVGAGI (reference sequence). The CDR3 contains 14 residues. Written as DNA, the CDR3 is TGTGCCAGCAGTTTGCAGGGGTTGAACACTGAAGCTTTCTTT. Protein: CASSLQGLNTEAFF.

The gene calls are TRBV5-8 and TRBJ2-7; D ambiguous. Germline CDR1 is SGHTS and CDR2 is YDEGEE. The CDR3 totals 12 residues. The V gene lost 0 bases and the J gene lost 6 bases, with 7 bases spanning the gap. CDR3 sequence reads: CASSLGAPEQYF. For the CDR3, the DNA is TGTGCCAGCAGCTTGGGGGCCCCCGAGCAGTACTTC.